The rows below give T cell receptor beta chains drawn from one sample of a study of blood T cell repertoires in COVID-19. The repertoire was sequenced with immunoSEQ multiplex PCR; TCRdb's copy has only in-frame clones and lacks some. Of roughly 200,000 clones in the sample, around 90% are singletons; the top ten hold roughly 2.7%. The sample was PBMCs or T cells enriched from blood (not recorded which). The receptors shown here come from a woman under 40 who had recovered from COVID-19. Both conserved end residues are part of each CDR3. A D gene is named only where the DNA matches it firmly. Size is omitted from some rows. Given values are once, few, many or a class for expanded clones.

j_call v_call clone_size d_call cdr3_aa cdr3_nt
TRBJ2-7 TRBV27 NA NA CASSSSGGQGYEQYF TGTGCCAGCAGTTCATCCGGGGGTCAGGGCTACGAGCAGTACTTC
TRBJ2-7 TRBV4-1 NA TRBD1 CASSTDSGTGGQEQYF TGCGCCAGCAGCACCGATTCCGGGACAGGGGGTCAGGAGCAGTACTTC
TRBJ1-2 TRBV6-2/TRBV6-3 NA NA CASSKDIGYGYTF TGTGCCAGCAGCAAGGACATTGGGTATGGCTACACCTTC
TRBJ2-2 TRBV7-2 NA NA CASEGTPGRGELFF TGTGCCAGCGAAGGGACTCCAGGACGAGGGGAGCTGTTTTTT
TRBJ1-5 TRBV4-1 NA NA CASSQAGSNQPQHF TGCGCCAGCAGCCAGGCAGGGAGCAATCAGCCCCAGCATTTT
TRBJ1-2 TRBV27 NA TRBD1 CATLNRGLGYTF TGTGCCACCTTAAACAGGGGACTTGGCTACACCTTC
TRBJ1-1 TRBV7-3 NA NA CASSLMGLTEKAFF TGTGCCAGCAGCTTAATGGGATTGACAGAGAAAGCTTTCTTT
TRBJ1-6 TRBV3-1/TRBV3-2 NA TRBD1 CASSHFDRGSNSPLHF TGTGCCAGCAGCCATTTTGACAGGGGATCGAATTCACCCCTCCACTTT
TRBJ2-7 TRBV3-1/TRBV3-2 NA TRBD2 CASSPQRGVYEQYF TGTGCCAGCAGCCCGCAGCGGGGGGTTTACGAGCAGTACTTC
TRBJ2-1 TRBV4-3 NA TRBD2 CASSQDSGGLYNEQFF TGCGCCAGCAGCCAAGATTCGGGGGGGTTATACAATGAGCAGTTCTTC
TRBJ2-7 TRBV4-3 NA TRBD2 CASSLAGGYEQYF TGCGCCAGCAGCCTAGCGGGGGGCTACGAGCAGTACTTC
TRBJ2-1 TRBV7-2 NA NA CASSRGVTIYNEQFF TGTGCCAGCAGCCGCGGGGTCACGATCTACAATGAGCAGTTCTTC
TRBJ1-5 TRBV6-5 NA NA CASSPSFNQPQHF TGTGCCAGCAGTCCGTCCTTCAATCAGCCCCAGCATTTT
TRBJ2-1 TRBV9 NA TRBD2 CASSPEAGVSYNEQFF TGTGCCAGCAGCCCAGAGGCGGGGGTTTCCTACAATGAGCAGTTCTTC
TRBJ2-7 TRBV6-1 few NA CASSENREWHEQYF TGTGCCAGCAGTGAAAACAGGGAGTGGCACGAGCAGTACTTC
TRBJ2-7 TRBV18 NA TRBD1 CASSPGTGSYEQYF TGTGCCAGCTCACCCGGGACAGGTTCCTACGAGCAGTACTTC
TRBJ2-7 TRBV7-2 NA NA CASSGGLSYEQYF TGTGCCAGCAGCGGGGGCCTCTCCTACGAGCAGTACTTC
TRBJ1-3 TRBV5-1 NA TRBD1 CASSQGQGLSGNTIYF TGCGCCAGCAGCCAAGGACAGGGACTCTCTGGAAACACCATATATTTT
TRBJ2-1 TRBV29-1 NA NA CSVATDNNEQFF TGCAGCGTCGCTACCGATAACAATGAGCAGTTCTTC
TRBJ2-5 TRBV3-1/TRBV3-2 once TRBD2 CASSQELASGAETQYF TGTGCCAGCAGCCAAGAACTGGCTAGCGGGGCGGAGACCCAGTACTTC
TRBJ2-5 TRBV2 NA TRBD1 CASTYGTGQETQYF TGTGCCAGCACCTATGGGACAGGTCAAGAGACCCAGTACTTC
TRBJ2-3 TRBV10-3 NA TRBD1 CAISLTGPDTQYF TGTGCCATCAGCCTGACAGGGCCCGATACGCAGTATTTT
TRBJ2-2 TRBV7-2 NA NA CASRKRGNTGELFF TGTGCCAGCAGAAAACGGGGGAACACCGGGGAGCTGTTTTTT
TRBJ2-5 TRBV7-2 NA NA CASSLQGREETQYF TGTGCCAGCAGCTTACAGGGGAGGGAGGAGACCCAGTACTTC
TRBJ2-2 TRBV13 NA TRBD1 CASSSPGTANTGELFF TGTGCCAGCAGCTCTCCCGGGACAGCGAACACCGGGGAGCTGTTTTTT
TRBJ1-1 TRBV2 NA NA CASSVGQPNTEAFF TGTGCCAGCAGTGTGGGACAACCGAACACTGAAGCTTTCTTT
TRBJ1-4 TRBV29-1 NA NA CSVLIGGDYNEKLFF TGCAGCGTCCTTATAGGTGGGGACTACAATGAAAAACTGTTTTTT
TRBJ2-3 TRBV5-1 NA NA CASSRGAGGITDTQYF TGCGCCAGCAGCCGGGGGGCAGGGGGCATCACAGATACGCAGTATTTT
TRBJ1-2 TRBV6-5 NA TRBD1 CASRHGDRVRYGYTF TGTGCCAGCAGACATGGGGACAGGGTACGATATGGCTACACCTTC
TRBJ2-1 TRBV9 NA TRBD2 CASTPGTSGHNEQFF TGTGCCAGCACCCCCGGGACTAGCGGGCACAATGAGCAGTTCTTC
TRBJ1-1 TRBV12-3/TRBV12-4 once NA CASSPMDTTEAFF TGTGCCAGCAGTCCCATGGACACAACTGAAGCTTTCTTT
TRBJ1-4 TRBV28 NA TRBD1 CASSLAGQGAKLFF TGTGCCAGCAGTTTAGCGGGACAGGGGGCAAAACTGTTTTTT
TRBJ1-2 TRBV19 NA NA CASSNRFQDGYTF TGTGCCAGTAGTAATAGGTTCCAGGATGGCTACACCTTC
TRBJ2-5 TRBV4-2 NA TRBD2 CASSQGAGRGGETQYF TGTGCCAGCAGCCAAGGGGCGGGGCGCGGGGGAGAGACCCAGTACTTC
TRBJ1-4 TRBV7-3 NA TRBD1 CASSLRAGGEEKLFF TGTGCCAGCAGCTTAAGGGCAGGGGGCGAAGAAAAACTGTTTTTT
TRBJ1-5 TRBV15 NA NA CATSRDLDSRNQPQHF TGTGCCACCAGCAGAGATCTAGACAGTCGCAATCAGCCCCAGCATTTT
TRBJ1-6 TRBV15 few NA CATSSGVGGVRSPLHF TGTGCCACCAGCAGTGGAGTGGGAGGGGTGAGATCACCCCTCCACTTT
TRBJ1-5 TRBV19 once NA CASSILTAYSNQPQHF TGTGCCAGTAGTATATTAACAGCTTATAGCAATCAGCCCCAGCATTTT
TRBJ1-1 TRBV5-1 NA NA CASSSRTAGGTEAFF TGCGCCAGCAGCTCCCGGACAGCGGGGGGCACTGAAGCTTTCTTT
TRBJ1-1 TRBV7-9 NA TRBD1 CASSSPPGQGSTEAFF TGTGCCAGCAGCTCCCCACCGGGACAGGGATCTACTGAAGCTTTCTTT
TRBJ1-4 TRBV6-6 once TRBD1 CASSQSRTGNEKLFF TGTGCCAGCAGTCAGTCGAGGACAGGGAATGAAAAACTGTTTTTT
TRBJ2-1 TRBV7-2 NA NA CASSLTKRDEQFF TGTGCCAGCAGCTTGACCAAGCGGGATGAGCAGTTCTTC
TRBJ1-4 TRBV12-5 NA NA CASGLVLHKNEKLFF TGTGCTAGTGGTTTGGTACTACACAAGAATGAAAAACTGTTTTTT